Below are 32 T cell receptor beta chains sequenced from a single sample in a study of blood T cells in healthy people across ages. Alongside a J-beta primer mix, a sample-barcoded 5' primer served in a second PCR lasting roughly 7 to 12 cycles. In TCRdb, the 5' RACE reads were re-called with MiXCR into one record per CDR3 protein. The table has approximately 810,000 distinct CDR3 sequences, 35% to 40% seen once. Sequencing input: blood. These receptors originate from a man aged 18 to 30 in good health.

As regards this clonotype: This may come from a read error, since a much larger clone is one base off. This chain uses TRBV9 with TRBJ1-1; D remains ambiguous. The CDR3 extends over 13 amino acids. V lost 0 bases and J lost 4, with 7 bases in between. Germline V gives CDR1 SGDLS, CDR2 YYNGEE. CDR3 in DNA: TGTGCCAGCAGCGTAGACGAGAGCACTGAAGCTTTCTTT. Amino acid sequence: CASSVDESTEAFF.

The chain recombines TRBV9 with TRBJ2-3, with D possibly being TRBD2 (5 bases). The CDR3 has 19 amino acids. CDR1 is SGDLS and CDR2 is YYNGEE in the germline V gene. Trimming left V 4 bases short and J 0 bases short, with 24 bases between. For the CDR3, the DNA is TGTGCCAGCAGCTACGTCGGGAAAAAGCGGAACGCTAGCACAGATACGCAGTATTTT. Translated, it gives CASSYVGKKRNASTDTQYF.

This clonotype turned up a few times. This chain joins TRBV5-1 and TRBJ1-1; possible D gene TRBD1, 6 bases. The CDR3 has 17 amino acids. Germline V gene sequence: CDR1 SGHRS, CDR2 YFSETQ. V shed 6 bases and J shed 3 bases, with 24 bases lying between them. The CDR3 region is CASNFRPPQGRDTEAFF. The CDR3 coding sequence is TGCGCCAGCAACTTCCGACCACCCCAGGGGAGGGACACTGAAGCTTTCTTT.

This clonotype was detected a few times. The chain links TRBV7-2 to TRBJ2-1; 7 positions match TRBD1. V dropped 5 bases and J dropped 8; count of bases not matched to a gene: 15. Germline V lookup: CDR1 SGHTA, CDR2 FQGNSA. CDR3 length: 16 residues. The CDR3 nucleotides read TGTGCCAGCAGCCACCCCCCCTGGGACAGCCCGCATGAGCAGTTCTTC. It is translated as CASSHPPWDSPHEQFF.

This clonotype showed up many times. The J gene is TRBJ2-1, the V gene TRBV5-1; 14 bases line up with TRBD2. Germline assignment: CDR1 SGHRS and CDR2 YFSETQ. The junction had 7 bases not matched to a gene; V was cut back by 2 bases and J by 9 bases. The CDR3 runs 16 residues. CDR3 in DNA: TGCGCCAGCAGCTTAAAGAAAGGGACTAGCGGGGGTGAGCAGTTCTTC. It is translated as CASSLKKGTSGGEQFF.

This clonotype was counted only a few times. This chain links TRBV12-3 or TRBV12-4 with TRBJ1-2; no reliable D call. CDR3 length: 12 residues. The ends were cut back, 7 bases at V and 4 bases at J, with 10 bases in the middle. The CDR3 coding sequence is TGTGCCAGCAAGGGATCGGGCTATGGCTACACCTTC. It translates to CASKGSGYGYTF.

A word on this clonotype: An end of the junction does not agree with germline; a read error may underlie this. J is TRBJ1-6 and V is TRBV20-1; 9 bases map to TRBD1. The CDR3 spans 14 residues. Germline values: CDR1 DFQATT, CDR2 SNEGSKA (reference sequence). In DNA, the CDR3 is TGCAGTGCCGGGGACAGGGAGAATAAGTCACCCCTCCACTTT. Translated, it gives CSAGDRENKSPLHF.

This chain links TRBV21-1 with TRBJ2-3; no check of the table's D call, TRBD1, against the DNA was made. TRBV21-1 is termed a pseudogene. The CDR3 length is 18 residues. The chain's CDR3 is CASRTYRDTRRHRNTQYF. The CDR3 DNA sequence: TGTGCCAGCAGGACTTACCGGGACACCCGGAGACACAGAAATACGCAGTATTTT.

The CDR3 spells CAISESLTLGRGYGYTF. The CDR3 DNA sequence: TGTGCCATCAGTGAGTCTTTGACGCTAGGCAGGGGCTATGGCTACACCTTC. The V call is TRBV10-3, the J call TRBJ1-2; perhaps TRBD1 as D (6 bases). Germline CDR1 ENHRY, CDR2 SYGVKD. This CDR3 is 17 amino acids long. Trimming shortened V by 0 bases and J by 4 bases, and 18 bases separated the two germline ends.

This clonotype was counted ten times or more. V usage is TRBV5-5 and J usage is TRBJ2-7; 7 bases fit TRBD1. Germline loops: CDR1 SGHKS, CDR2 YYEKEE (reference sequence). This CDR3 has 15 amino acids. V lost 1 base, J lost 3 bases, and 7 bases stayed unmatched. The CDR3 nucleotides are TGTGCCAGCAGCTTGAGTCAGGGGGATATCTACGAGCAGTACTTC. Its protein product is CASSLSQGDIYEQYF.

The chain uses TRBV7-2 and TRBJ2-1; D is uncertain. V was trimmed by 5 bases and J by 1 base, leaving 12 bases between them. The CDR3 is made up of 15 amino acids. CDR1 SGHTA and CDR2 FQGNSA come from the germline V gene. The CDR3 sequence: CASSPPGYSYNEQFF. The DNA for the CDR3 is TGTGCCAGCAGCCCCCCGGGTTATTCCTACAATGAGCAGTTCTTC.

The genes are TRBV7-2 and TRBJ1-5; 7 nucleotides align to TRBD1. This CDR3 comprises 15 residues. Trimming at V came to 5 bases and at J to 0 bases, leaving 4 bases not matched to a gene. Per the germline V gene, CDR1 is SGHTA and CDR2 is FQGNSA. The CDR3 nucleotides read TGTGCCAGCAGCCGTGGGACAGATAGCAATCAGCCCCAGCATTTT. Translated: CASSRGTDSNQPQHF.

In this sample, this clonotype turned up many times. This sequence joins TRBV6-4 and TRBJ2-1; TRBD2 aligns across 7 bases. V dropped 5 bases and J dropped 10; count of bases not matched to a gene: 11. This CDR3 comprises 14 residues. CDR1 is MRHNA, CDR2 SNTAGT, per germline. The CDR3 reads CASSNTYKTSEQFF. CDR3 in DNA: TGTGCCAGCAGTAATACTTATAAGACTAGCGAGCAGTTCTTC.

This clonotype was found many times. The J gene is TRBJ2-1, the V gene TRBV29-1, with 7 bases lining up with TRBD2. Germline CDR1 is SQVTM and CDR2 is ANQGSEA. The CDR3 runs 13 residues. Germline trimming cut 7 bases from V and 8 bases from J; bases unmatched to any gene: 11. As DNA, the CDR3 is TGCAGCGACGGACTAGGAGTCGTGGATGAGCAGTTCTTC. This codes for CSDGLGVVDEQFF.

V is TRBV4-3 and J is TRBJ2-6; D gene uncertain. Germline V gene data show CDR1 as LGHNA and CDR2 as YSLEER. Between the trimmed V and J ends, which lost 0 bases and 0 bases, there was a span of 9 bases. This CDR3 has 17 residues. CDR3 in amino acids: CASSQDLRTSGANVLTF. DNA for the CDR3: TGCGCCAGCAGCCAAGACCTCAGAACCTCTGGGGCCAACGTCCTGACTTTC.

The J gene is TRBJ2-3, the V gene TRBV6-2 or TRBV6-3, with 10 bases aligning to TRBD1. The CDR3 spans 17 residues. V lost 7 bases and J lost 2; bases outside the gene matches: 12. CDR1 MNHEY and CDR2 SVGEGT come from the germline V gene. The CDR3: CASNAGTGAFVTDTQYF. The CDR3 region has the DNA TGTGCCAGCAATGCCGGGACAGGGGCTTTTGTCACAGATACGCAGTATTTT.

The chain recombines TRBV28 with TRBJ1-4; the D gene is possibly TRBD1 (6 bases). The germline CDR1 and CDR2 sequences are MDHEN and SYDVKM. The V end lost 3 bases, the J end lost 5 bases, and 10 bases lay between the germline ends. This CDR3 is 14 amino acids long. CDR3 residues: CASSFGGSNEKLFF. As DNA, the CDR3 is TGTGCCAGCAGTTTTGGGGGCTCGAATGAAAAACTGTTTTTT.

This clonotype was detected many times. J is TRBJ2-1 and V is TRBV12-3 or TRBV12-4; no firm D call. The CDR3 length is 11 residues. V lost 8 bases and J 6 bases, leaving 8 bases between the germline ends. CDR3: CASAGPNEQFF. CDR3 nucleotides: TGTGCCAGCGCAGGCCCCAATGAGCAGTTCTTC.

This clonotype came up a few times. The chain couples TRBV6-5 to TRBJ1-4, with D possibly being TRBD1 (5 bases). V was shortened by 6 bases and J by 8 bases, with 19 bases between the two germline ends. The CDR3 consists of 15 residues. Germline assignment: CDR1 MNHEY and CDR2 SVGAGI. This CDR3 reads CASSPLNRGREKLFF. CDR3 DNA: TGTGCCAGCAGCCCCCTTAACCGGGGCCGCGAAAAACTGTTTTTT.

This clonotype was recorded many times. V and J are TRBV4-3 and TRBJ1-2; 9 bases are a match to TRBD1. Germline CDR1 and CDR2: LGHNA and YSLEER. The CDR3 loop spans 16 amino acids. The J segment lost 2 bases and the V segment lost 2 bases, leaving 6 bases of the junction unmatched. CDR3 DNA sequence: TGCGCCAGCAGCCAAACCACAGGACAGGGGAACTATGGCTACACCTTC. The encoded protein is CASSQTTGQGNYGYTF.

A note on this clonotype: This may be a read error: a much more frequent sequence differs by one nucleotide. This CDR3 is CAISARQGKWETQFF. CDR3 nucleotide sequence: TGTGCCATCAGTGCCAGACAGGGGAAGTGGGAGACCCAGTTCTTC. The chain recombines TRBV10-3 with TRBJ2-1, with 8 bases fitting TRBD1. The V and J ends lost 4 bases and 13 bases, in that order; junction bases with no gene match: 15. The germline V gene has CDR1 ENHRY and CDR2 SYGVKD. This CDR3 region has 15 residues.

The genes are TRBV12-3 or TRBV12-4 and TRBJ2-3; D may be TRBD1 (5 bases). Trimming shortened V by 6 bases and J by 0 bases, and 13 bases separated the two germline ends. CDR3 size: 15 residues. The CDR3 loop is CASRGWTQSTDTQYF. The CDR3 DNA reads TGTGCCAGCAGGGGATGGACACAAAGCACAGATACGCAGTATTTT.

This clonotype was observed a single time. The chain carries TRBV27 and TRBJ2-1; 8 nucleotides line up with TRBD1. V was pared by 6 bases and J by 7 bases, with 8 bases of the junction left unmatched. This CDR3 has 14 amino acids. Germline CDR1 MNHEY, CDR2 SMNVEV (reference sequence). The CDR3 DNA sequence: TGTGCCAGCAGCCCGGACAGGGTGGAGAATGAGCAGTTCTTC. It is translated as CASSPDRVENEQFF.

This chain connects TRBV4-3 to TRBJ2-2, with D perhaps given as TRBD1 or TRBD2 (5 bases each). The germline V and J ends were trimmed by 4 bases and 4 bases, with 10 bases remaining between them. The CDR3 runs to 14 residues. Looked up from germline, CDR1 is LGHNA and CDR2 is YSLEER. Here the CDR3 DNA reads TGCGCCAGCAGCCCGGGGACGCGCACCGGGGAGCTGTTTTTT. This encodes CASSPGTRTGELFF.

Details on this clonotype: A much larger clone is a single base away; this may be a read error. This rearrangement joins TRBV5-1 to TRBJ2-5; D call uncertain. Per germline, CDR1 SGHRS and CDR2 YFSETQ. This CDR3 is built from 14 residues. V dropped 4 bases and J dropped 6 bases, with 16 bases sitting between them. CDR3 region: CASSVSMAQKTQYF. In DNA form, the CDR3 reads TGCGCCAGCAGCGTGAGTATGGCGCAAAAGACCCAGTACTTC.

Points on this clonotype: This may stem from a read error, because a much larger clone lies one nucleotide away. The rearrangement joins TRBV7-9 to TRBJ2-3, with a weak D call TRBD1 (6 bases). This CDR3 spans 13 amino acids. CDR1 and CDR2 (germline): SEHNR, FQNEAQ (reference sequence). The CDR3 nucleotides are TGTGCCATCAGCCAGGGGACCACAGATACGCAGTATTTT. It translates to CAISQGTTDTQYF.

This clonotype has more than one count but fewer than ten. This chain links TRBV14 with TRBJ2-4; D uncertain. Trimming took 4 bases from V and 0 from J, leaving 10 bases between them. Germline CDR1 reads SGHDN; CDR2 reads FVKESK. The CDR3 consists of 15 residues. In nucleotides, the CDR3 is TGTGCCAGCAGCCCCACCGGGTTAGCCAAAAACATTCAGTACTTC. This encodes CASSPTGLAKNIQYF.

The chain recombines TRBV5-4 with TRBJ2-1; D possibly uses TRBD1 or TRBD2 (6 bases each). V shed 1 base and J shed 9 bases, with 8 bases lying between them. This CDR3 contains 12 residues. Germline values: CDR1 SGHNT, CDR2 YYREEE (reference sequence). CDR3 residues: CASSLWGAEQFF. The CDR3 region has the DNA TGTGCCAGCAGCTTGTGGGGGGCTGAGCAGTTCTTC.

The gene calls are TRBV2 and TRBJ2-4; the D is unclear. The closer fit of TRBJ2-5 to the DNA end suggests the J call may be wrong. The CDR3 has 12 residues. The germline V gene encodes CDR1 SNHLY and CDR2 FYNNEI. The CDR3 loop reads CASSVTEETQYF. The CDR3 DNA follows: TGTGCCAGCAGTGTAACAGAAGAGACCCAGTACTTC.

Details on this clonotype: A much larger clone sits a single nucleotide away, making a read error possible. The chain recombines TRBV7-6 with TRBJ2-3; the match to TRBD2 covers 7 bases. The CDR3 is made up of 15 amino acids. V was pared by 1 base and J by 5 bases, with 6 bases of the junction left unmatched. Germline V CDR1 and CDR2: SGHVS, FNYEAQ. The DNA for the CDR3 is TGTGCCAGCAGCTTAGGACGAGCGGGGAGAGATACGCAGTATTTT. Amino acid sequence: CASSLGRAGRDTQYF.

Comment on this clonotype: This may arise from a read error, as a much more abundant clone is one base away. J is TRBJ2-3 and V is TRBV29-1, with D possibly TRBD1 on 6 matching bases. Germline loops: CDR1 SQVTM, CDR2 ANQGSEA. The CDR3 is made up of 11 amino acids. The CDR3 reads CVPQQGDTQYF. For the CDR3, the DNA is TGCGTCCCGCAGCAGGGGGATACGCAGTATTTT.

The genes are TRBV20-1 and TRBJ2-1; 9 bases map to TRBD2. The DNA end favors TRBJ2-7, so the J call may be wrong. The CDR3 consists of 14 residues. Germline CDR1 is DFQATT and CDR2 is SNEGSKA (reference sequence). The CDR3 protein is CSAPGGGDYNEQYF. DNA of the CDR3: TGCAGTGCTCCCGGCGGGGGGGACTACAATGAGCAGTACTTC.